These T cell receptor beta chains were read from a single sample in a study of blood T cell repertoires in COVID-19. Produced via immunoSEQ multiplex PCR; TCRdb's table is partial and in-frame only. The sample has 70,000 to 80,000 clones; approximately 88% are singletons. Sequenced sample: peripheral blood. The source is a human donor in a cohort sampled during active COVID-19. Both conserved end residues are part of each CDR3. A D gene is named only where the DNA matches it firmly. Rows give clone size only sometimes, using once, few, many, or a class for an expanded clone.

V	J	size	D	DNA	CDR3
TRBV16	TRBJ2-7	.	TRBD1	TGTGCCAGCAGCCAATACGGGACAGGCTCCTACGAGCAGTACTTC	CASSQYGTGSYEQYF
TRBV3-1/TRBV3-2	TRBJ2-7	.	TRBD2	TGTGCCAGCAGCCAAGAGCTAGCGGGAGTGGACGAGCAGTACTTC	CASSQELAGVDEQYF
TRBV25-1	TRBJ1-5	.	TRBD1	TGTGCCAGCAGTGACTCCTCCGGGACAGGGATGTTGCAGCCCCAGCATTTT	CASSDSSGTGMLQPQHF
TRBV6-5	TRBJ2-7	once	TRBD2	TGTGCCACCAAAGGGACTAGCGGGACCTCCTACGAGCAGTACTTC	CATKGTSGTSYEQYF
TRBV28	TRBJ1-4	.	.	TGTGCCAGCGGAGCGGGTCGTAAGAATGAAAAACTGTTTTTT	CASGAGRKNEKLFF
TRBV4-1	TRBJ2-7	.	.	TGCGCCAGCAGCCAAGCTCGGGGGAAGCTCTACGAGCAGTACTTC	CASSQARGKLYEQYF
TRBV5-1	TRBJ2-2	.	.	TGCGCCAGCAGCTCCTCTAGCGAGAGCACCGGGGAGCTGTTTTTT	CASSSSSESTGELFF
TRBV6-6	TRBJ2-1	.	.	TGTGCCAGCAGTCCACCGGGGAGAACCGACAATGAGCAGTTCTTC	CASSPPGRTDNEQFF
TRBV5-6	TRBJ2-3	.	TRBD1	TGTGCCAGCAGCCAGGACAGGGGAGCGGCAGATACGCAGTATTTT	CASSQDRGAADTQYF
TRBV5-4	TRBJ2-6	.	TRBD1	TGTGCCAGCAGTTACGGGGCAGGGGGCACTGGGGCCAACGTCCTGACTTTC	CASSYGAGGTGANVLTF
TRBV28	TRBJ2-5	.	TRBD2	TGTGCCAGCAGTAGAAGCGGGAGGTACCAAGAGACCCAGTACTTC	CASSRSGRYQETQYF
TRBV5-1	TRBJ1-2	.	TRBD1	TGCGCCAGCAGCTCCGGTTCGGGACAGGGAGGGCATGGCTACACCTTC	CASSSGSGQGGHGYTF
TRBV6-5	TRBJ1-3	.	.	TGTGCCAGCAGTTACGGGAGGAGCTCTGGAAACACCATATATTTT	CASSYGRSSGNTIYF
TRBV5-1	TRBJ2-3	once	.	TGCGCCAGGGAACAGAGGGGCACAGATACGCAGTATTTT	CAREQRGTDTQYF
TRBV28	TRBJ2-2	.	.	TGTGCCAGCAGTTTGGCAACCGGGGAGCTGTTTTTT	CASSLATGELFF
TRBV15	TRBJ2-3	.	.	TGTGCCACCAGCAGAGGAGGTACAGATACGCAGTATTTT	CATSRGGTDTQYF
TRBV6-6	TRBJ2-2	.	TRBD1	TGTGCCGGGGCCGGGACAGGGAACACCGGGGAGCTGTTTTTT	CAGAGTGNTGELFF
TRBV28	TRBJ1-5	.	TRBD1	TGTGCCAGCAGTTACCAACGAGGGACAGCTAGCAATCAGCCCCAGCATTTT	CASSYQRGTASNQPQHF
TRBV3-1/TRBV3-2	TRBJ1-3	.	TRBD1	TGTGCCAGCAGTCCACAGGGGGGGGCACCCGGAAACACCATATATTTT	CASSPQGGAPGNTIYF
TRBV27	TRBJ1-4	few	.	TGTGCCAGCAGCTCCGTAACAGCGGGGAATGAAAAACTGTTTTTT	CASSSVTAGNEKLFF
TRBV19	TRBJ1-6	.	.	TGTGCCAGTAGTATCGGCCAGGGGCGTCATAGCTATAATTCACCCCTCCACTTT	CASSIGQGRHSYNSPLHF
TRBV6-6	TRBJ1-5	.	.	TGTGCCAGCAGTCTACCCGGGGGGAGCAATCAGCCCCAGCATTTT	CASSLPGGSNQPQHF
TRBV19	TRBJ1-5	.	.	TGTGCCAGTAACCAGGTGGGGCCTTATAGCAATCAGCCCCAGCATTTT	CASNQVGPYSNQPQHF
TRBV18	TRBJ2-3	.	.	TGTGCCAGCTCACCAACTTCGGGAGCCAGCATAGATACGCAGTATTTT	CASSPTSGASIDTQYF
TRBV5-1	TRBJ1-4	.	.	TGCGCCAGCAGCTTGGGAGACAGAGATAATGAAAAACTGTTTTTT	CASSLGDRDNEKLFF
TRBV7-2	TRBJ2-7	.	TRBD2	TGTGCCAGCACCAAGGGTGGACTAGGTGTCTACGAGCAGTACTTC	CASTKGGLGVYEQYF
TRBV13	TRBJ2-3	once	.	TGTGCCAGCAGCCCAGGGGGGGATACGCAGTATTTT	CASSPGGDTQYF
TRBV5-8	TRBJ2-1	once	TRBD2	TGTGCCAGCAGCTTGGCGGGACTAGCGGTGTACAATGAGCAGTTCTTC	CASSLAGLAVYNEQFF
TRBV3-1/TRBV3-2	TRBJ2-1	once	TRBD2	TGTGCCAGCAGCCGTGCGGGAGGGGCAGGAGAGCAGTTCTTC	CASSRAGGAGEQFF
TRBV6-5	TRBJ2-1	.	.	TGTGCCAGCAATAGGGGAAATGAGCAGTTCTTC	CASNRGNEQFF
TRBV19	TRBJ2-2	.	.	TGTGCCAGTAGTATAGACTCGGGATTTCTCACCGGGGAGCTGTTTTTT	CASSIDSGFLTGELFF
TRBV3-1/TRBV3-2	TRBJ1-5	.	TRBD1	TGTGCCAGCAGCCAAGGACCCCAGGGGGCGCGGGCCCAGCCCCAGCATTTT	CASSQGPQGARAQPQHF
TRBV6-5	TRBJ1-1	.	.	TGTGCCAGCAGCCCGACACTGAACACTGAAGCTTTCTTT	CASSPTLNTEAFF
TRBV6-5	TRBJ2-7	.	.	TGTGCCAGCAGCTTAGAGACAGGCCCTTACGAGCAGTACTTC	CASSLETGPYEQYF
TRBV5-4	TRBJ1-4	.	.	TGTGCCAGCAGCTTGGCCTCCCAGGGGACTAATGAAAAACTGTTTTTT	CASSLASQGTNEKLFF
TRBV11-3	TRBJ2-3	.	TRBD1	TGTGCCAGCAGCCGGGACAGCAGGACAGATACGCAGTATTTT	CASSRDSRTDTQYF
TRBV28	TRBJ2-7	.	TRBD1	TGTGCCAGCAGGCCAACAGGGGCCACAATCTCCTACGAGCAGTACTTC	CASRPTGATISYEQYF
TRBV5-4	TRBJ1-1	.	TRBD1	TGTGCCAGCGGACAGGGGGTAAACATGAACACTGAAGCTTTCTTT	CASGQGVNMNTEAFF
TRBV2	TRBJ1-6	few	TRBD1	TGTGCCAGCAGACCCGGGACAGGACCAGGCAATTCACCCCTCCACTTT	CASRPGTGPGNSPLHF
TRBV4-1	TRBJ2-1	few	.	TGCGCCAGCAGCCAAGAGGGACTTTCGAGCTCCTACAATGAGCAGTTCTTC	CASSQEGLSSSYNEQFF
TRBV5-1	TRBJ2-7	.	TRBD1	TGCGCCAGCAGGTCAGGACAGGGCCACTACGAGCAGTACTTC	CASRSGQGHYEQYF
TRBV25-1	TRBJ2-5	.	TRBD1	TGTGCCAGCAGTGAAGGACAGGGAAAATCTCAAGAGACCCAGTACTTC	CASSEGQGKSQETQYF
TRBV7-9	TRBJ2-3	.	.	TGTGCCAGCACCTCCCTGGGTAGCGGTAGCACAGATACGCAGTATTTT	CASTSLGSGSTDTQYF
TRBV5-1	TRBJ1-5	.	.	TGCGCCAGCAGATCCGGGCCCGGGGGCAATCAGCCCCAGCATTTT	CASRSGPGGNQPQHF
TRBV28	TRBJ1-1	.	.	TGTGCCAGCGAAGGAGACCGGACAGTAGAAGCTTTCTTT	CASEGDRTVEAFF
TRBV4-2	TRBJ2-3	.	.	TGTGCCAGCAGCGTGAGGGAAGATACGCAGTATTTT	CASSVREDTQYF
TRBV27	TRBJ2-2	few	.	TGTGCCAGCGGAGAGAAGGCGATGTACACCGGGGAGCTGTTTTTT	CASGEKAMYTGELFF
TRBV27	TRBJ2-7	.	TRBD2	TGTGCCAGCAGTTTTACTAGCGGCTACGAGCAGTACTTC	CASSFTSGYEQYF
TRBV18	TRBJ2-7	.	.	TGTGCCAGCTCACCTGAGACAGGCCATTCCTACGAGCAGTACTTC	CASSPETGHSYEQYF
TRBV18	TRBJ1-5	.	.	TGTGCCAGCTCCGGGGGAGAGGGCAATCAGCCCCAGCATTTT	CASSGGEGNQPQHF
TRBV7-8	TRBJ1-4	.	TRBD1	TGTGCCAGCAGCCGGGACAGGGGACTAAATGAAAAACTGTTTTTT	CASSRDRGLNEKLFF
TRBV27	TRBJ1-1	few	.	TGTGCCAGCAGTTTATCGGCAGGGGTCACTGAAGCTTTCTTT	CASSLSAGVTEAFF
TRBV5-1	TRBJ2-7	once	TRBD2	TGCGCCAGCAGCTCGGGGGGCTACGAGCAGTACTTC	CASSSGGYEQYF
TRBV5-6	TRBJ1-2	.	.	TGTGCCAGCAGCCGGGGACTGACTAACTATGGCTACACCTTC	CASSRGLTNYGYTF